The 25 T cell receptor beta chains in this list originate from one sample, sequenced in a study of technical replicates of blood from a handful of donors. The assay was immunoSEQ multiplex PCR, and TCRdb's table has in-frame clones only and misses some. The repertoire holds about 93,000 clones, with roughly 96% as singletons. Material for sequencing was T cells isolated from PBMCs. The receptors shown here come from a human donor in good health.

The chain couples TRBV27 to TRBJ2-3; D unresolved. Trimming left V 0 bases short and J 1 base short, with 11 bases between. This CDR3 spans 16 amino acids. CDR1 MNHEY and CDR2 SMNVEV come from the germline V gene (reference sequence). The DNA for the CDR3 is TGTGCCAGCAGTTTATCGCCCCAGGTTGGCACAGATACGCAGTATTTT. It specifies CASSLSPQVGTDTQYF.

V gene TRBV5-6 combines with J gene TRBJ1-1; D unresolved. The CDR3 has 12 amino acids. From germline, CDR1 is SGHDT and CDR2 YYEEEE. Trimming removed 0 bases at V and 7 bases at J, with 7 bases between. The CDR3 region is CASSLGAREAFF. The CDR3 coding sequence is TGTGCCAGCAGCTTGGGAGCCCGTGAAGCTTTCTTT. Filled out from reference TRBV5-6 and TRBJ1-1, the complete variable domain reads DAGVTQSPTHLIKTRGQQVTLRCSPKSGHDTVSWYQQALGQGPQFIFQYYEEEERQRGNFPDRFSGHQFPNYSSELNVNALLLGDSALYLCASSLGAREAFFGQGTRLTVV.

This chain links TRBV19 with TRBJ2-1; 8 nucleotides match TRBD2. Germline V gene sequence: CDR1 LNHDA, CDR2 SQIVND (reference sequence). Trimming removed 3 bases from V and 2 bases from J; junction bases left unmatched: 6. This CDR3 is built from 16 residues. DNA for the CDR3: TGTGCCAGTAGTATTCTCACTAGCGGACCCTACAATGAGCAGTTCTTC. Its translation is CASSILTSGPYNEQFF.

This chain joins TRBV7-6 and TRBJ2-2; D uncertain. From germline, CDR1 is SGHVS and CDR2 FNYEAQ. V lost 2 bases, J lost 5 bases, and 9 bases lay in between. The CDR3 loop spans 14 amino acids. The CDR3 DNA reads as TGTGCCAGCAGCTTATATGGAGATACCGGGGAGCTGTTTTTT. Translation gives CASSLYGDTGELFF.

The chain links TRBV2 to TRBJ2-7; TRBD1 aligns across 8 bases. The CDR3 contains 15 residues. Losses at the gene ends were 7 bases for V and 4 bases for J; bases not matched to a gene: 12. CDR1 SNHLY and CDR2 FYNNEI come from the germline V gene. CDR3 residues: CASTSDDRGQYEQYF. The CDR3 nucleotides read TGTGCCAGCACTTCAGACGACAGGGGACAGTACGAGCAGTACTTC.

The V gene is TRBV7-8, the J gene TRBJ1-1; D may be TRBD1 (6 bases). The CDR3 totals 14 residues. Trimming took 5 bases from V and 2 from J, leaving 12 bases between them. Germline V gene lookup returns CDR1 SGHVS and CDR2 FQNEAQ. The CDR3 bases are TGTGCCAGCAGCGCAGACAGGTACAACACTGAAGCTTTCTTT. Amino acid sequence: CASSADRYNTEAFF.

J is TRBJ2-5 and V is TRBV19, with 10 bases matching TRBD1. J lost 3 bases, V lost 8 bases, and 6 bases had no gene match. Germline lookup yields CDR1 LNHDA and CDR2 SQIVND (reference sequence). The CDR3 spans 14 residues. The CDR3 bases are TGTGCCAGTGCGGGACAGGGGTGGGAAGAGACCCAGTACTTC. Translation: CASAGQGWEETQYF.

This chain connects TRBV19 to TRBJ2-3; unclear D gene. Germline-derived CDR1 and CDR2 are LNHDA and SQIVND (reference sequence). V was clipped by 7 bases and J by 0 bases, with 8 bases between them. CDR3 length equals 13 residues. CDR3 amino acids: CASMLSSTDTQYF. The CDR3 region has the DNA TGTGCCAGTATGCTGAGTAGCACAGATACGCAGTATTTT.

The chain's CDR3 is CASTVTPGSTDTQYF. The CDR3 DNA reads as TGTGCCAGCACCGTAACCCCCGGGAGCACAGATACGCAGTATTTT. This chain uses TRBV6-5 with TRBJ2-3; D call uncertain. This CDR3 region has 15 residues. Germline V gene lookup returns CDR1 MNHEY and CDR2 SVGAGI. With 7 bases removed from V and 0 bases from J, the gap between germline ends came to 14 bases.

V and J are TRBV4-2 and TRBJ2-4; 8 bases map to TRBD1. V lost 0 bases, J lost 0 bases, and 10 bases stayed unmatched. Germline V gene data show CDR1 as LGHNA and CDR2 as YNFKEQ. The CDR3 consists of 19 residues. The CDR3: CASSQEKPGGFVAKNIQYF. As DNA, the CDR3 is TGTGCCAGCAGCCAAGAAAAGCCAGGGGGCTTCGTAGCCAAAAACATTCAGTACTTC.

The rearrangement uses TRBV7-9 and TRBJ2-7, with 10 bases aligning to TRBD1. V lost 0 bases and J lost 6; bases outside the gene matches: 8. Germline loops: CDR1 SEHNR, CDR2 FQNEAQ (reference sequence). This CDR3 spans 16 amino acids. The CDR3 DNA is TGTGCCAGCAGCTTAGCGGTTGGGACAGGGGTTTCCGAGCAGTACTTC. It yields the protein CASSLAVGTGVSEQYF.

This clone was found once. This rearrangement joins TRBV6-5 to TRBJ1-5; TRBD1 might be the D (6 bases). This CDR3 is 15 amino acids long. V dropped 6 bases and J dropped 0 bases, with 12 bases sitting between them. Germline V gives CDR1 MNHEY, CDR2 SVGAGI. CDR3 protein: CASRITGNSNQPQHF. CDR3 nucleotides: TGTGCCAGCAGAATAACAGGGAATAGCAATCAGCCCCAGCATTTT.

J is TRBJ2-1 and V is TRBV18; 12 nucleotides line up with TRBD1. Germline V gene data show CDR1 as KGHSH and CDR2 as LQKENI. Germline trimming cut 5 bases from V and 9 bases from J; bases unmatched to any gene: 5. The CDR3 spans 14 residues. This chain's CDR3 is CASSGGQGAIEQFF. The CDR3 bases are TGTGCCAGCTCAGGGGGACAGGGGGCGATTGAGCAGTTCTTC.

The rearrangement links TRBV27 to TRBJ2-7, with 9 nucleotides matching TRBD2. Germline V gene sequence: CDR1 MNHEY, CDR2 SMNVEV (reference sequence). The CDR3 spans 20 residues. The ends lost 4 bases at V and 1 base at J; junction bases unmatched: 20. The CDR3 region is CASSSYGGTGQRGVSYEQYF. The DNA of the CDR3 is TGTGCCAGCAGTTCTTACGGGGGAACCGGTCAGCGGGGGGTATCCTACGAGCAGTACTTC.

This chain connects TRBV19 to TRBJ2-1; D is ambiguous. Germline CDR1 and CDR2: LNHDA and SQIVND (reference sequence). Deletions cut 1 base from V and 5 bases from J, with 6 bases between. There are 13 residues in the CDR3. In nucleotides, the CDR3 is TGTGCCAGTAGTATAGGCGCCAACAATGAGCAGTTCTTC. Its protein is CASSIGANNEQFF.

The chain recombines TRBV4-1 with TRBJ2-7; possibly TRBD2 for D (5 bases). V lost 3 bases and J 6 bases, leaving 36 bases between the germline ends. This CDR3 contains 21 residues. CDR1 is MGHRA, CDR2 YSYEKL, per germline. The CDR3 protein is CASSHHFVQLTAGARGLEQYF. CDR3 DNA: TGCGCCAGCAGCCACCACTTCGTGCAACTGACCGCAGGCGCCAGAGGACTCGAGCAGTACTTC.

V usage is TRBV2 and J usage is TRBJ1-1; 9 nucleotides align to TRBD1. The CDR3 has 14 amino acids. V lost 8 bases and J lost 4; bases outside the gene matches: 8. The germline V gene has CDR1 SNHLY and CDR2 FYNNEI. The CDR3 DNA is TGTGCCAGCGCTCCTCCGGGACAGGGCACTGAAGCTTTCTTT. Encoded protein: CASAPPGQGTEAFF. Variable domain in full (rest from reference TRBV2 and TRBJ1-1): EPEVTQTPSHQVTQMGQEVILRCVPISNHLYFYWYRQILGQKVEFLVSFYNNEISEKSEIFDDQFSVERPDGSNFTLKIRSTKLEDSAMYFCASAPPGQGTEAFFGQGTRLTVV.

J is TRBJ1-3 and V is TRBV4-1; unclear D gene. This CDR3 has 11 amino acids. Deletions cut 0 bases from V and 16 bases from J, with 10 bases between. In germline, CDR1 is MGHRA, CDR2 YSYEKL. The CDR3 loop reads CASSQDLDLYF. In DNA form, the CDR3 reads TGCGCCAGCAGCCAAGATCTAGACCTTTATTTT.

The genes are TRBV2 and TRBJ2-5; TRBD2 matches 7 bases. Germline CDR1 reads SNHLY; CDR2 reads FYNNEI. This CDR3 contains 13 residues. V lost 5 bases to trimming and J lost 6 bases; unmatched junction nucleotides: 6. The CDR3 bases are TGTGCCAGCAGTCCGACTAGCTGGAAGACCCAGTACTTC. It specifies CASSPTSWKTQYF.

The V call is TRBV5-1, the J call TRBJ1-2; perhaps TRBD1 as D (6 bases). The V gene's germline CDR1 is SGHRS and CDR2 YFSETQ. V lost 7 bases and J lost 0, with 13 bases in between. The CDR3 contains 14 residues. Here the CDR3 DNA reads TGCGCCAGCGGGCTACAGGGTACTAACTATGGCTACACCTTC. Translation gives CASGLQGTNYGYTF.

The rearrangement links TRBV9 to TRBJ2-3; 9 positions agree with TRBD2. The CDR3 runs to 16 residues. With V trimmed by 0 bases and J by 2 bases, 4 bases remained unmatched. Germline CDR1 reads SGDLS; CDR2 reads YYNGEE. This CDR3 reads CASSVGLAELTDTQYF. The CDR3 nucleotides are TGTGCCAGCAGCGTAGGACTAGCGGAACTCACAGATACGCAGTATTTT.

This rearrangement joins TRBV6-6 to TRBJ2-7; 7 nucleotides match TRBD1. The J segment lost 3 bases and the V segment lost 6 bases, leaving 2 bases of the junction unmatched. The CDR3 runs to 12 residues. CDR1 MNHNY and CDR2 SVGAGI come from the germline V gene (reference sequence). In DNA, the CDR3 is TGTGCCAGCAGCCGGGACAGCTACGAGCAGTACTTC. Its protein is CASSRDSYEQYF.

This chain joins TRBV30 and TRBJ2-7, with D tentatively TRBD1 (5 bases). The CDR3 loop spans 10 amino acids. Germline V CDR1 and CDR2: GTSNPN, SVGIG (reference sequence). Trimming cost V 2 bases and J 7 bases, with 6 bases left between them. In DNA, the CDR3 is TGTGCCTGGAGTAGACAGGAGCAGTACTTC. It codes for CAWSRQEQYF.

CDR3 nucleotides: TGTGCCAGCAGCGTACCCCGGGAGAGACCCTTACTCACAGATACGCAGTATTTT. Translation gives CASSVPRERPLLTDTQYF. The chain employs TRBV9 and TRBJ2-3, with a tentative D call TRBD2 (6 bases). Looked up from germline, CDR1 is SGDLS and CDR2 is YYNGEE. V was cut by 1 base and J by 2 bases, with 20 bases left in between. The CDR3 has 18 amino acids.

The V gene is TRBV4-1, the J gene TRBJ1-3; no clear D gene. CDR3 length equals 14 residues. Germline CDR1 is MGHRA and CDR2 is YSYEKL. V lost 4 bases and J lost 0, with 7 bases in between. The CDR3, as DNA: TGCGCCAGCAGCCCGGTTCACTCTGGAAACACCATATATTTT. Its protein product is CASSPVHSGNTIYF.